The 24 T cell receptor beta chains reported below all come from one sample, sequenced in a study of T cell responses to AZD1222 COVID-19 vaccine. The data were produced by immunoSEQ multiplex PCR, yet TCRdb's version contains in-frame clones alone and is incomplete. Found here are 80,000 or so clones, 92% of them singletons; the top ten hold approximately 4.5%. This specimen was peripheral blood, taken 28 days after the second AZD1222 dose. All receptors come from an adult who received the AZD1222 COVID-19 vaccine.

V and J are TRBV4-2 and TRBJ2-1; 7 positions match TRBD2. This CDR3 has 16 amino acids. Germline trimming cut 0 bases from V and 0 bases from J; bases unmatched to any gene: 2. The germline V gene encodes CDR1 LGHNA and CDR2 YNFKEQ. CDR3 sequence reads: CASSQDPGGSYNEQFF. The CDR3 DNA is TGTGCCAGCAGCCAAGATCCGGGGGGCTCCTACAATGAGCAGTTCTTC.

V is TRBV6-5 and J is TRBJ2-7; D call uncertain. Germline CDR1 and CDR2: MNHEY and SVGAGI. With 8 bases removed from V and 2 bases from J, the gap between germline ends came to 10 bases. The CDR3 contains 12 residues. CDR3 DNA: TGTGCCAGCCAGGACGGAGCCTACGAGCAGTACTTC. This codes for CASQDGAYEQYF.

The chain joins TRBV5-1 to TRBJ1-2; perhaps TRBD1 as D (5 bases). V was shortened by 4 bases and J by 0 bases, with 16 bases between the two germline ends. CDR3 size: 16 residues. CDR1 and CDR2 (germline): SGHRS, YFSETQ. The CDR3 coding sequence is TGCGCCAGCAGCCTAGGAGCCGGGACTGCTAACTATGGCTACACCTTC. Amino acids: CASSLGAGTANYGYTF.

The chain combines TRBV6-5 with TRBJ1-1; D ambiguous. V was clipped by 6 bases and J by 6 bases, with 5 bases between them. The CDR3 length is 10 residues. Germline values: CDR1 MNHEY, CDR2 SVGAGI. CDR3 sequence (DNA): TGTGCCAGCAGAGACCCTGAAGCTTTCTTT. Its protein is CASRDPEAFF.

The chain has TRBV6-5 and TRBJ1-3, with 8 nucleotides matching TRBD1. J gave up 1 base and V 5 bases, and 4 bases lay outside the gene matches. This CDR3 comprises 15 residues. Germline CDR1 MNHEY, CDR2 SVGAGI. The CDR3 region has the DNA TGTGCCAGCAGTCCGGACAGGGAGTCTGGAAACACCATATATTTT. The encoded protein is CASSPDRESGNTIYF.

This chain connects TRBV2 to TRBJ2-5, with D possibly matching TRBD2 (5 bases). The CDR3 contains 15 residues. CDR1 and CDR2 from the germline V gene are SNHLY and FYNNEI. V lost 2 bases to trimming and J lost 1 base, with 11 bases between them. CDR3 in DNA: TGTGCCAGCAGTGAACAGGCCGCGGGCCAAGAGACCCAGTACTTC. Translation gives CASSEQAAGQETQYF.

The chain joins TRBV5-6 to TRBJ1-2, with a possible D match to TRBD1 (5 bases). The V gene lost 2 bases and the J gene lost 2 bases, with 10 bases spanning the gap. CDR1 SGHDT and CDR2 YYEEEE come from the germline V gene. This CDR3 spans 14 amino acids. The chain's CDR3 is CASSFGGTNYGYTF. The CDR3 DNA sequence: TGTGCCAGCAGCTTCGGGGGAACCAACTATGGCTACACCTTC.

The gene calls are TRBV5-4 and TRBJ2-4; TRBD2 is a possible D gene (5 bases). Germline CDR1 SGHNT, CDR2 YYREEE (reference sequence). The CDR3 totals 15 residues. Trimming left V 2 bases short and J 2 bases short, with 11 bases between. CDR3 bases: TGTGCCAGCAGCTTAGTGGGAGCACCCAAAAACATTCAGTACTTC. This encodes CASSLVGAPKNIQYF.

The chain has TRBV6-4 and TRBJ2-2; 10 bases are shared with TRBD2. The V and J ends lost 7 bases and 7 bases, in that order; junction bases with no gene match: 9. CDR3 length: 15 residues. Germline assignment: CDR1 MRHNA and CDR2 SNTAGT. The CDR3 region has the DNA TGTGCCAGCATCCGGGACTCTAGCGGGAGCGGGGAGCTGTTTTTT. The encoded protein is CASIRDSSGSGELFF.

This rearrangement joins TRBV4-1 to TRBJ1-5; D may be TRBD1 (6 bases). V shed 3 bases and J shed 9 bases, with 21 bases lying between them. The CDR3 is 16 residues long. Germline V CDR1 and CDR2: MGHRA, YSYEKL. The CDR3 DNA reads TGCGCCAGCAGCCACCAACCCGGACAGATAAGGGGGCCCCAGCATTTT. Amino acids: CASSHQPGQIRGPQHF.

This clone was seen a few times. The chain combines TRBV19 with TRBJ1-2, with a tentative D call TRBD1 (5 bases). Germline-derived CDR1 and CDR2 are LNHDA and SQIVND (reference sequence). The CDR3 extends over 14 amino acids. Trimming removed 3 bases from V and 0 bases from J, with 8 bases in between. The CDR3 region is CASSIDSTNYGYTF. For the CDR3, the DNA is TGTGCCAGTAGTATCGACAGCACTAACTATGGCTACACCTTC.

The chain combines TRBV19 with TRBJ2-5; D remains ambiguous. V was cut by 3 bases and J by 5 bases, with 16 bases left in between. CDR1 is LNHDA and CDR2 is SQIVND in the germline V gene (reference sequence). The CDR3 is made up of 15 amino acids. CDR3 amino acids: CASSIGPGKEETQYF. DNA of the CDR3: TGTGCCAGTAGTATTGGGCCTGGAAAGGAGGAGACCCAGTACTTC.

The chain joins TRBV24-1 to TRBJ2-1, with TRBD2 identical over 9 bases. The CDR3 totals 14 residues. V shed 7 bases and J 5 bases; nucleotides not matched to a gene: 5. Germline CDR1 and CDR2: KGHDR and SFDVKD. The CDR3 loop is CATRSGTSHNEQFF. Here the CDR3 DNA reads TGTGCCACCAGATCCGGGACTAGCCACAATGAGCAGTTCTTC.

The chain recombines TRBV5-5 with TRBJ2-7; 7 bases align to TRBD2. The CDR3 contains 16 residues. The V and J ends lost 0 bases and 0 bases, in that order; junction bases with no gene match: 6. The germline CDR1 and CDR2 sequences are SGHKS and YYEKEE (reference sequence). CDR3 coding DNA: TGTGCCAGCAGCTTGGGACTAGCAGAAAACTCCTACGAGCAGTACTTC. This gives the protein CASSLGLAENSYEQYF.

The chain is built from TRBV7-6 and TRBJ1-3; D gene ambiguous. CDR3 length: 16 residues. Germline V lookup: CDR1 SGHVS, CDR2 FNYEAQ. V shed 2 bases and J shed 4 bases, with 15 bases lying between them. The CDR3 nucleotides read TGTGCCAGCAGCTTAAGCCCGGACCGAAAAGGAAACACCATATATTTT. Translation: CASSLSPDRKGNTIYF.

The V and J genes are TRBV7-3 and TRBJ1-2; TRBD1 agrees at 9 bases. V shed 4 bases, J shed 9 bases, and the junction held 3 bases outside the gene matches. CDR1 SGHTA and CDR2 FQGTGA come from the germline V gene. The CDR3 has 12 amino acids. The CDR3 sequence is CASSSGTGSYTF. The CDR3 DNA reads TGTGCCAGCAGCTCCGGGACAGGGAGCTACACCTTC. The full variable domain, with the rest looked up from reference TRBV7-3 and TRBJ1-2, is GAGVSQTPSNKVTEKGKYVELRCDPISGHTALYWYRQSLGQGPEFLIYFQGTGAADDSGLPNDRFFAVRPEGSVSTLKIQRTERGDSAVYLCASSSGTGSYTFGSGTRLTVV.

The gene calls are TRBV28 and TRBJ2-5; tentatively, D is TRBD2 (6 bases). Germline values: CDR1 MDHEN, CDR2 SYDVKM. Trimming left V 11 bases short and J 9 bases short, with 19 bases between. There are 12 residues in the CDR3. The CDR3 DNA follows: TGTGCCGCCGGGGAGCTAGCGACGTCCCAGTACTTC. It translates to CAAGELATSQYF.

V is TRBV7-9 and J is TRBJ1-6; D might be TRBD1 (5 bases). The CDR3 has 15 amino acids. V shed 1 base and J shed 6 bases, with 10 bases lying between them. CDR1 SEHNR and CDR2 FQNEAQ come from the germline V gene (reference sequence). The CDR3 region is CASSLVQGGNSPLHF. CDR3 bases: TGTGCCAGCAGCTTAGTGCAGGGAGGTAATTCACCCCTCCACTTT.

The CDR3 protein is CASGLGRPTNEKLFF. The CDR3 bases are TGTGCTAGTGGTTTGGGCCGTCCAACTAATGAAAAACTGTTTTTT. V gene TRBV12-5 combines with J gene TRBJ1-4; D is undetermined. CDR1 is LGHNT and CDR2 is FRNRAP in the germline V gene. V shed 1 base and J shed 0 bases, with 6 bases lying between them. The length of the CDR3 is 15 residues.

The V gene is TRBV25-1, the J gene TRBJ1-2; TRBD1 matches at 8 bases. From germline, CDR1 is MGHDK and CDR2 SYGVNS. The V segment lost 3 bases and the J segment 4 bases; nucleotides outside the gene matches: 7. The CDR3 sequence is 15 residues long. The CDR3 reads CASSDAQGELYGYTF. CDR3 bases: TGTGCCAGCAGTGATGCACAGGGGGAACTCTATGGCTACACCTTC.

By proportion, this clone is medium-sized (0.01 to 0.1%). The chain couples TRBV19 to TRBJ2-1; tentatively, D is TRBD2 (5 bases). V lost 5 bases and J lost 0, with 11 bases in between. Germline V gene data show CDR1 as LNHDA and CDR2 as SQIVND (reference sequence). The CDR3 covers 15 residues. The CDR3, as DNA: TGTGCCAGTAGTGTCGGACTGCACTCCTACAATGAGCAGTTCTTC. This translates into CASSVGLHSYNEQFF.

A single count supports this clone. V gene TRBV6-1 combines with J gene TRBJ1-2; D not resolved. Trimming left V 0 bases short and J 0 bases short, with 5 bases between. The CDR3 consists of 14 residues. Germline CDR1 and CDR2: MNHNS and SASEGT. The CDR3 protein is CASSEAHTNYGYTF. The CDR3 coding sequence is TGTGCCAGCAGTGAAGCCCATACTAACTATGGCTACACCTTC.

The chain uses TRBV24-1 and TRBJ2-1; D remains ambiguous. CDR1 is KGHDR and CDR2 is SFDVKD in the germline V gene. The CDR3 loop spans 16 amino acids. With 6 bases removed from V and 2 bases from J, the gap between germline ends came to 16 bases. CDR3 protein: CATSRVAVAPYNEQFF. CDR3 in DNA: TGTGCCACCAGTCGGGTGGCCGTAGCCCCCTACAATGAGCAGTTCTTC.

The gene calls are TRBV3-1 (or the pseudogene TRBV3-2) and TRBJ1-6; 8 bases agree with TRBD1. Germline V CDR1 and CDR2: LGHDT, YNNKEL (reference sequence). The junction had 2 bases not matched to a gene; V was cut back by 0 bases and J by 7 bases. The CDR3 has 15 amino acids. CDR3 nucleotide sequence: TGTGCCAGCAGCCAAGAAGCAGGGGGCAATTCACCCCTCCACTTT. Residues: CASSQEAGGNSPLHF.